The next 10 T cell receptor beta chains were all read from a single sample in a study of T cells in Graves' hyperthyroidism and ophthalmopathy. TCR beta CDR3 regions were amplified from RNA transcripts. Primed by the HTBI set, a first-round RT-PCR was run on the TCR CDR3. TCRdb reprocessed the multiplex PCR reads via MiXCR and lists one record per CDR3 protein. The sample shows hundreds of thousands of distinct CDR3 sequences, around 24% of them seen only once. Sequencing was done on a sample of blood. Receptor source: a woman between 40 and 55 years old with Graves' ophthalmopathy.

This clonotype was recorded at least ten times. The rearrangement uses TRBV12-3 or TRBV12-4 and TRBJ2-2; 8 positions agree with TRBD2. The CDR3 consists of 15 residues. Trimming at V came to 10 bases and at J to 0 bases, leaving 7 bases not matched to a gene. CDR3: CATRTSGANTGELFF. The CDR3, as DNA: TGTGCCACCCGAACTAGCGGAGCGAACACCGGGGAGCTGTTTTTT.

This clonotype has a count of ten or more. The CDR3, as DNA: TGCAGTGCTTCCGGGACTAGCGGGGCCAACTCCTACGAGCAGTACTTC. Its translation is CSASGTSGANSYEQYF. The chain couples TRBV20-1 to TRBJ2-7, with 13 bases lining up with TRBD2. V trimming: 5 bases; J trimming: 0 bases; junction bases outside the gene matches: 7. CDR1 is DFQATT and CDR2 is SNEGSKA in the germline V gene (reference sequence). The CDR3 is 16 amino acids.

Ten or more counts support this clonotype. This chain uses TRBV9 with TRBJ1-2; D not resolved. V was trimmed by 3 bases and J by 3 bases, leaving 9 bases between them. This CDR3 has 13 residues. CDR1 is SGDLS and CDR2 is YYNGEE in the germline V gene. The CDR3 reads CASSDGKDYGYTF. The DNA of the CDR3 is TGTGCCAGCAGCGACGGTAAGGACTATGGCTACACCTTC.

This clonotype has a count of ten or more. The V call is TRBV28, the J call TRBJ1-5; 7 nucleotides agree with TRBD1. This CDR3 comprises 14 residues. The V segment lost 6 bases and the J segment 4 bases; nucleotides outside the gene matches: 6. Germline values: CDR1 MDHEN, CDR2 SYDVKM. The CDR3, as DNA: TGTGCCAGCAGACCACAGGGGTTTAATCAGCCCCAGCATTTT. This sequence encodes CASRPQGFNQPQHF.

This clonotype showed up many times. The CDR3 is CASSVLSTGGNYGYTF. The CDR3 DNA sequence: TGTGCCAGCAGTGTCCTTTCAACAGGGGGCAACTATGGCTACACCTTC. V is TRBV2 and J is TRBJ1-2; TRBD1 matches at 9 bases. The J segment lost 2 bases and the V segment lost 4 bases, leaving 8 bases of the junction unmatched. Germline loops: CDR1 SNHLY, CDR2 FYNNEI. The CDR3 covers 16 residues.

This clonotype has a count of ten or more. The rearrangement uses TRBV20-1 and TRBJ2-7, with a tentative D call TRBD1 (5 bases). CDR1 is DFQATT and CDR2 is SNEGSKA in the germline V gene (reference sequence). Deletions cut 1 base from V and 4 bases from J, with 14 bases between. CDR3 length equals 14 residues. The CDR3 region is CSARGQVGAYEQYF. The CDR3 coding sequence is TGCAGTGCTAGAGGGCAGGTAGGGGCGTACGAGCAGTACTTC.

This clonotype was detected ten times or more. The V call is TRBV20-1, the J call TRBJ2-5, with 7 bases matching TRBD1. V was clipped by 6 bases and J by 5 bases; unmatched bases: 6. This CDR3 spans 12 amino acids. From germline, CDR1 is DFQATT and CDR2 SNEGSKA (reference sequence). Written as DNA, the CDR3 is TGCAGTGCCTCGGGACAGATGGAGACCCAGTACTTC. Translation: CSASGQMETQYF.

This clonotype showed up many times. The chain joins TRBV20-1 to TRBJ2-3, with TRBD2 matching over 12 bases. This CDR3 contains 16 residues. Germline CDR1 reads DFQATT; CDR2 reads SNEGSKA (reference sequence). J was trimmed by 2 bases and V by 3 bases; bases with no gene match: 6. The CDR3 sequence: CSASQGLAGPTDTQYF. The CDR3 coding sequence is TGCAGTGCTAGTCAAGGACTAGCGGGGCCCACAGATACGCAGTATTTT.

This clonotype appeared many times. The rearrangement joins TRBV19 to TRBJ1-1; D not certain. This CDR3 is 12 amino acids long. The germline V gene has CDR1 LNHDA and CDR2 SQIVND (reference sequence). V dropped 6 bases and J dropped 6 bases, with 11 bases sitting between them. The CDR3 nucleotides read TGTGCCAGTAGGCAGTCTTCGCCTGAAGCTTTCTTT. As protein: CASRQSSPEAFF. Looking up the rest from reference TRBV19 and TRBJ1-1 gives the full variable domain: DGGITQSPKYLFRKEGQNVTLSCEQNLNHDAMYWYRQDPGQGLRLIYYSQIVNDFQKGDIAEGYSVSREKKESFPLTVTSAQKNPTAFYLCASRQSSPEAFFGQGTRLTVV.

This clonotype showed up many times. V and J are TRBV5-1 and TRBJ1-1; D uncertain. Trimming took off 1 base at V and 2 bases at J, with 9 bases between the two ends. CDR1 is SGHRS and CDR2 is YFSETQ in the germline V gene. This CDR3 is 14 amino acids long. The DNA for the CDR3 is TGCGCCAGCAGCTTGTTCGGGGTCAACACTGAAGCTTTCTTT. Protein product: CASSLFGVNTEAFF.